This record looks at one T cell receptor (beta chain) sequence and its context. The target antigen is unknown. This entry comes from a study of T cells after yellow fever vaccination. Study-wide results and limits: A small share of clonotypes appeared in both CD4 and CD8 compartments.

This CDR3 is 18 amino acids long. V dropped 0 bases and J dropped 1; count of bases not matched to a gene: 11. Germline V gene data show CDR1 as LGHDT and CDR2 as YNNKEL (reference sequence). TCRdb re-derived calls from the 5' RACE reads in MiXCR, one entry per CDR3 protein. The sample gives about 330,000 distinct CDR3 sequences, around 7.3% of which show up once; roughly a sixth is in the top ten. Source: PBMCs, taken around 45 days after the first yellow fever vaccination. V is TRBV3-1 and J is TRBJ1-1; 7 positions agree with TRBD1. The TCR was taken from a man aged 18 to 30 who received the YFV17D yellow fever vaccine. CDR3 protein: CASSQDLPGQAGNTEAFF. CDR3 sequence (DNA): TGTGCCAGCAGCCAAGATCTGCCAGGACAGGCGGGGAACACTGAAGCTTTCTTT.